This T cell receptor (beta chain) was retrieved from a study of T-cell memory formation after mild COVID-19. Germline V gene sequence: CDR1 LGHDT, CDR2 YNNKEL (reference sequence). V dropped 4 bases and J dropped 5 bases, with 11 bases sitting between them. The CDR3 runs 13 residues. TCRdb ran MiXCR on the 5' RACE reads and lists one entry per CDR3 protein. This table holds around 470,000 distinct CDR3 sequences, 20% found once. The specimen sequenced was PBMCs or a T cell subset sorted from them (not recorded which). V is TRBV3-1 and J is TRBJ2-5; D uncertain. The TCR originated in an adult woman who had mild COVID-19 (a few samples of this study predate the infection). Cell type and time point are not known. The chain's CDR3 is CASSPRLKETQYF. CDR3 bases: TGTGCCAGCAGCCCGAGACTGAAGGAGACCCAGTACTTC.